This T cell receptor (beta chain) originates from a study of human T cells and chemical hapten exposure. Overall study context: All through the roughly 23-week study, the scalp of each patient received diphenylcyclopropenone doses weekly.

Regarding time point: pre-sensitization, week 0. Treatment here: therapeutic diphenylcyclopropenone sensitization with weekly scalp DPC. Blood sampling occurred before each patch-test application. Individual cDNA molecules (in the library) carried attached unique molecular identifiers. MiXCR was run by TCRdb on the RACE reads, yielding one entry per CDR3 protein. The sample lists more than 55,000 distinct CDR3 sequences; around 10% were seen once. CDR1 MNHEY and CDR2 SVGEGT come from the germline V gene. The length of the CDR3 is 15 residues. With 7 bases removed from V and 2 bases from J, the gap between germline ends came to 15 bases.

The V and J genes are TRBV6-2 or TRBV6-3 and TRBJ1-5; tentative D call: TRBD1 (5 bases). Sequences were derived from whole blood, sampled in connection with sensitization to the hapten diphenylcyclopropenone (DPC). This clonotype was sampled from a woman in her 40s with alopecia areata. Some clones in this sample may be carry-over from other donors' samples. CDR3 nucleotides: TGTGCCAGCACCGATGTCCGGGACGGCAATCAGCCCCAGCATTTT. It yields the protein CASTDVRDGNQPQHF.